These T cell receptor beta chains were read from a single sample in a study of T cell changes during pregnancy in multiple sclerosis. Clones were read by immunoSEQ multiplex PCR, and TCRdb kept only the in-frame ones, dropping some. The table lists about 110,000 clones, less than 95% of them singletons. Specimen: peripheral blood, collected before pregnancy. These receptor sequences come from a female donor with multiple sclerosis, enrolled in a pregnancy study. Each CDR3 is given with its conserved first and last residue.

v_call: TRBV2
j_call: TRBJ2-1
cdr3_aa: CASTSFGRSYNEQFF

v_call: TRBV7-9
j_call: TRBJ1-1
cdr3_aa: CASSLPGGTEAFF

v_call: TRBV7-2
j_call: TRBJ2-4
cdr3_aa: CASSLEAGLGRGNIQYF

v_call: TRBV5-1
j_call: TRBJ2-1
cdr3_aa: CASSSTGGLAGGVEQFF

v_call: TRBV25-1
j_call: TRBJ2-1
cdr3_aa: CASSEPQVTSYNEQFF

v_call: TRBV6-4
j_call: TRBJ2-3
cdr3_aa: CASSVGGTDTQYF

v_call: TRBV18
j_call: TRBJ1-1
cdr3_aa: CASSPGTGNLAEAFF

v_call: TRBV18
j_call: TRBJ2-1
cdr3_aa: CASSPLGLAGGSEQFF

v_call: TRBV7-2
j_call: TRBJ1-4
cdr3_aa: CASSRDTEKLFF

v_call: TRBV2
j_call: TRBJ1-3
cdr3_aa: CASSDRTGRSGNTIYF

v_call: TRBV7-3
j_call: TRBJ2-3
cdr3_aa: CASSLERGRGTDTQYF

v_call: TRBV7-2
j_call: TRBJ2-1
cdr3_aa: CASSLDGLARNEQFF

v_call: TRBV5-6
j_call: TRBJ1-2
cdr3_aa: CASRSMFREYGYTF

v_call: TRBV6-5
j_call: TRBJ1-1
cdr3_aa: CASSPTVSGRTEAFF

v_call: TRBV14
j_call: TRBJ1-1
cdr3_aa: CASSHEQGARSEAFF

v_call: TRBV20-1
j_call: TRBJ2-5
cdr3_aa: CSVAQETQYF

v_call: TRBV29-1
j_call: TRBJ1-1
cdr3_aa: CSVDLTSAPEAFF

v_call: TRBV28
j_call: TRBJ2-5
cdr3_aa: CASSPGFQTQYF

v_call: TRBV7-2
j_call: TRBJ2-5
cdr3_aa: CASSSEETQYF

v_call: TRBV28
j_call: NA
cdr3_aa: CASSLFTRTGATYEQYF

v_call: TRBV6-6
j_call: TRBJ2-5
cdr3_aa: CASSGRTGGGRETQYF

v_call: TRBV19
j_call: TRBJ2-7
cdr3_aa: CASSDDSRDPSSYEQYF

v_call: TRBV4-1
j_call: TRBJ1-5
cdr3_aa: CASRQKAGSNQPQHF

v_call: TRBV19
j_call: TRBJ2-5
cdr3_aa: CASSTDRTGQETQYF

v_call: TRBV2
j_call: TRBJ2-5
cdr3_aa: CASSGSWGGVETQYF

v_call: TRBV5-1
j_call: TRBJ1-1
cdr3_aa: CASSPAGGTEAFF

v_call: TRBV7-2
j_call: TRBJ1-2
cdr3_aa: CASSAGPGYGYTF

v_call: TRBV6-1
j_call: TRBJ1-2
cdr3_aa: CASSRNDRGNYGYTF

v_call: TRBV29-1
j_call: TRBJ1-5
cdr3_aa: CRVPRRVIDWGGGQPQHF

v_call: TRBV2
j_call: TRBJ1-1
cdr3_aa: CASRLRALNTEAFF

v_call: TRBV2
j_call: TRBJ1-6
cdr3_aa: CASSEGGSYNSPLHF

v_call: TRBV28
j_call: TRBJ2-3
cdr3_aa: CASTTGVTDTQYF

v_call: TRBV19
j_call: TRBJ1-2
cdr3_aa: CASRPGQHLDYGYTF

v_call: TRBV10-1
j_call: TRBJ1-1
cdr3_aa: CASRGAQAAEAFF

v_call: TRBV6-1
j_call: TRBJ1-5
cdr3_aa: CASSGGMSNQPQHF

v_call: TRBV5-4
j_call: TRBJ1-6
cdr3_aa: CASSSGIYNSPLHF

v_call: TRBV2
j_call: TRBJ2-7
cdr3_aa: CASSGTGIYEQYF

v_call: TRBV9
j_call: TRBJ1-3
cdr3_aa: CASSAPGWRNTIYF